This TCR beta chain was recovered during a study of cytomegalovirus exposure and HLA in healthy donors. Findings and caveats of the study: Highly shared variants forming one cluster were likely a sequencing artifact. Association of a missense DCLRE1C variant with TCR beta V- and J-gene trimming was reported in a later analysis. Immune exposure information available was restricted to CMV serostatus.

This PCR relied on a set of 60 Vbeta primers and 13 Jbeta primers. Sequencing used immunoSEQ multiplex PCR; TCRdb keeps in-frame clones, though not all of them. This repertoire shows around 200,000 clones, over 60% found once; its top ten account for 15% to 19%. Trimming cost V 10 bases and J 4 bases, with 21 bases left between them. The CDR3 is made up of 15 amino acids. The germline V gene encodes CDR1 MNHEY and CDR2 SVGAGI. In regard to this clone: The antigen is not known.

Sequenced sample: PBMCs. The receptor was derived from a man between 40 and 49 years old in good health and CMV-seronegative. The V call is TRBV6-5, the J call TRBJ2-3, with D possibly matching TRBD1 (5 bases). The CDR3, as DNA: TGTGCCACCCGTACCCCGGGTCTAGGGGCAGATACGCAGTATTTT. Residues: CATRTPGLGADTQYF.